The 29 T cell receptor beta chains in this list originate from one sample, sequenced in a study of CD4 and CD8 cells across lung adenocarcinoma regions. TCRdb re-called the PCR reads with MiXCR, one entry per CDR3 protein. The table has some 27,000 distinct CDR3 sequences, 53% seen once; the top ten hold around 44%. The sequenced material came from CD8+ T cells from the center of a lung tumor. These receptors came from a male donor with lung adenocarcinoma. The CD4 and CD8 labels of this study may be unreliable.

V is TRBV6-1 and J is TRBJ2-1, with D maybe TRBD2 (6 bases). The CDR3 sequence is 12 residues long. V gave up 5 bases and J gave up 8 bases, with 10 bases separating them. Germline V gene sequence: CDR1 MNHNS, CDR2 SASEGT. CDR3 in DNA: TGTGCCAGCAGTCCATCGGGAGATGAGCAGTTCTTC. It translates to CASSPSGDEQFF.

The chain couples TRBV5-1 to TRBJ2-1; 8 bases are shared with TRBD1. Germline lookup yields CDR1 SGHRS and CDR2 YFSETQ. The V segment lost 4 bases and the J segment 5 bases; nucleotides outside the gene matches: 5. The CDR3 extends over 14 amino acids. The CDR3 here is CASSRGQANNEQFF. The CDR3 DNA follows: TGCGCCAGCAGCCGGGGACAGGCCAACAATGAGCAGTTCTTC.

As to this clonotype: The junction differs from germline at one of its ends, possibly a read error. V and J are TRBV6-8 and TRBJ2-1; D gene ambiguous. The DNA end is more similar to TRBJ2-5, so the J call may be wrong. The germline gives CDR1 MNHGY, CDR2 SAAAGT. The CDR3 runs 11 residues. This chain's CDR3 is CAGSDSETQYF. In DNA, the CDR3 is TGTGCCGGCAGTGACTCGGAGACCCAGTACTTC.

This clonotype came up many times. V and J are TRBV6-1 and TRBJ1-5; a weak D match, TRBD1 (5 bases). Germline V gene sequence: CDR1 MNHNS, CDR2 SASEGT. V was trimmed by 1 base and J by 3 bases, leaving 7 bases between them. The CDR3 has 14 amino acids. The CDR3 DNA follows: TGTGCCAGCAGTGAAGGACAGACCAATCAGCCCCAGCATTTT. Protein product: CASSEGQTNQPQHF.

The chain is built from TRBV30 and TRBJ2-4; D remains ambiguous. V lost 3 bases, J lost 4 bases, and 10 bases lay in between. Germline CDR1 and CDR2: GTSNPN and SVGIG (reference sequence). CDR3 size: 13 residues. This chain's CDR3 is CAWSAGRKNIQYF. CDR3 sequence (DNA): TGTGCCTGGAGCGCCGGACGGAAAAACATTCAGTACTTC.

V gene TRBV5-8 combines with J gene TRBJ2-3; TRBD2 aligns across 8 bases. V lost 4 bases and J lost 4; bases outside the gene matches: 11. The germline V gene encodes CDR1 SGHTS and CDR2 YDEGEE. The CDR3 is made up of 16 amino acids. The CDR3 DNA reads as TGTGCCAGCAGCCCGTCGCAGCGGGAGAGCGCAGATACGCAGTATTTT. Amino acid sequence: CASSPSQRESADTQYF.

The rearrangement links TRBV6-1 to TRBJ2-4, with TRBD1 matching over 7 bases. CDR3 length equals 15 residues. The ends lost 7 bases at V and 4 bases at J; junction bases unmatched: 10. CDR1 MNHNS and CDR2 SASEGT come from the germline V gene. As DNA, the CDR3 is TGTGCCAGCATCGAGGTTCCAGGGGGTAAAAACATTCAGTACTTC. Translated: CASIEVPGGKNIQYF.

The chain joins TRBV4-1 to TRBJ2-1, with D unresolved. The length of the CDR3 is 16 residues. Trimming removed 3 bases from V and 3 bases from J, with 15 bases in between. Looked up from germline, CDR1 is MGHRA and CDR2 is YSYEKL. The CDR3, as DNA: TGCGCCAGCAGCCATCTTGCAGTGTCCCTCTACAATGAGCAGTTCTTC. This gives the protein CASSHLAVSLYNEQFF.

V gene TRBV10-1 combines with J gene TRBJ2-1; either TRBD1 or TRBD2 may fit D (5 bases each). The CDR3 is made up of 13 amino acids. The V end was cut by 9 bases, the J end by 10 bases, with 19 bases between. Germline lookup yields CDR1 WNHNN and CDR2 SYGVQD (reference sequence). The CDR3 loop reads CASSGLAFHEQFF. In DNA, the CDR3 is TGCGCCAGTTCGGGGCTAGCTTTCCACGAGCAGTTCTTC.

The chain employs TRBV10-3 and TRBJ2-4; D remains ambiguous. The CDR3 is 13 residues long. Germline CDR1 is ENHRY and CDR2 is SYGVKD. The V end was cut by 8 bases, the J end by 8 bases, with 16 bases between. The DNA for the CDR3 is TGTGCCATCGGTGGGCTTGACCAAGACATTCAGTACTTC. Amino acid sequence: CAIGGLDQDIQYF.

With regard to this clonotype: A junction boundary mismatches the germline segment, possibly from a read error. This chain joins TRBV6-1 and TRBJ2-3; D unresolved. The CDR3 has 15 amino acids. Looked up from germline, CDR1 is MNHNS and CDR2 is SASEGT. CDR3 DNA sequence: TGTGGCAGCAGCACCGGGCCAGGAGTCAAAGATACGCAGTATTTC. Translated, it gives CGSSTGPGVKDTQYF.

The table lists this clonotype with many counts. This chain connects TRBV28 to TRBJ2-1, with D tentatively TRBD1 (6 bases). Trimming pared 8 bases from V and 1 base from J, leaving 6 bases between. Per the germline V gene, CDR1 is MDHEN and CDR2 is SYDVKM. This CDR3 has 12 residues. The CDR3 reads CASQGSYNEQFF. The CDR3 bases are TGTGCCAGCCAGGGGTCCTACAATGAGCAGTTCTTC. The variable domain in full, with the rest retrieved from reference TRBV28 and TRBJ2-1, is DVKVTQSSRYLVKRTGEKVFLECVQDMDHENMFWYRQDPGLGLRLIYFSYDVKMKEKGDIPEGYSVSREKKERFSLILESASTNQTSMYLCASQGSYNEQFFGPGTRLTVL.

Many counts were recorded for this clonotype. CDR3 amino acids: CASSVGALTYEQYF. CDR3 nucleotides: TGTGCCAGCAGCGTAGGGGCTCTCACCTACGAGCAGTACTTC. The V and J genes are TRBV9 and TRBJ2-7; D remains ambiguous. Trimming shortened V by 0 bases and J by 2 bases, and 9 bases separated the two germline ends. The V gene's germline CDR1 is SGDLS and CDR2 YYNGEE. The CDR3 runs 14 residues.

This clonotype has only a few counts. This sequence joins TRBV6-1 and TRBJ2-1; D uncertain. TRBJ2-5 matches the DNA end more closely, so the J call is doubtful. Looked up from germline, CDR1 is MNHNS and CDR2 is SASEGT. The CDR3 sequence is 15 residues long. CDR3 loop: CASSEGNPAKETQYF. The CDR3 DNA reads TGTGCCAGCAGTGAAGGGAACCCAGCCAAAGAGACCCAGTACTTC.

The chain joins TRBV6-1 to TRBJ2-2; TRBD2 might be the D (5 bases). V was clipped by 2 bases and J by 13 bases, with 17 bases between them. The CDR3 sequence is 14 residues long. CDR1 is MNHNS and CDR2 is SASEGT in the germline V gene. The CDR3 here is CASSETVRAGTLFF. CDR3 DNA: TGTGCCAGCAGTGAAACAGTGAGGGCAGGTACGCTGTTTTTT.

This clonotype occurred many times. This sequence joins TRBV4-1 and TRBJ1-2; D is unresolved. The CDR3 is made up of 15 amino acids. V was shortened by 4 bases and J by 4 bases, with 16 bases between the two germline ends. Germline V gene lookup returns CDR1 MGHRA and CDR2 YSYEKL. CDR3 in DNA: TGCGCCAGCAGCCCCAGTCCGGGAGTAGGCTATGGCTACACCTTC. This translates into CASSPSPGVGYGYTF.

This chain links TRBV6-1 with TRBJ2-4; unclear D gene. This CDR3 is built from 12 residues. V was shortened by 2 bases and J by 2 bases, with 1 base between the two germline ends. Germline V gives CDR1 MNHNS, CDR2 SASEGT. CDR3 sequence reads: CASSESKNIQYF. CDR3 sequence (DNA): TGTGCCAGCAGTGAATCCAAAAACATTCAGTACTTC.

The chain joins TRBV10-3 to TRBJ2-1, with 8 positions matching TRBD1. The CDR3 contains 11 residues. Germline CDR1 is ENHRY and CDR2 is SYGVKD. V trimming: 9 bases; J trimming: 5 bases; junction bases outside the gene matches: 0. The CDR3 DNA reads TGTGCCATACAGGGGGACAATGAGCAGTTCTTC. It encodes CAIQGDNEQFF.

This clonotype was observed once. The gene calls are TRBV27 and TRBJ2-4; tentatively, D is TRBD1 (6 bases). The CDR3 totals 16 residues. Deletions cut 8 bases from V and 10 bases from J, with 27 bases between. The germline V gene encodes CDR1 MNHEY and CDR2 SMNVEV (reference sequence). DNA for the CDR3: TGTGCCAGCGGTGAGCGAGGGGGATTTGCCAAAGAGATTCAGTACTTC. It is translated as CASGERGGFAKEIQYF.

This clonotype was observed many times. This may be a read error: a much more frequent sequence differs by one nucleotide. The chain joins TRBV6-5 to TRBJ2-4; weak D call: TRBD1 (5 bases). V was clipped by 4 bases and J by 15 bases, with 16 bases between them. The CDR3 length is 12 residues. Germline CDR1 MNHEY, CDR2 SVGAGI. CDR3 in amino acids: CASSSDSAGPYF. CDR3 in DNA: TGTGCCAGCAGTTCGGATAGTGCAGGGCCGTACTTC.

This clonotype was counted ten times or more. The chain employs TRBV12-3 or TRBV12-4 and TRBJ2-1, with a tentative D call TRBD2 (6 bases). The CDR3 consists of 15 residues. Trimming shortened V by 5 bases and J by 4 bases, and 15 bases separated the two germline ends. The CDR3 DNA sequence: TGTGCCAGCAGTCTATCTAGCGAAAGATACAATGAGCAGTTCTTC. This codes for CASSLSSERYNEQFF.

The V and J genes are TRBV6-1 and TRBJ2-3; D is perhaps TRBD2 (7 bases). The last part of the DNA fits TRBJ2-7 better; the J call may be wrong. Looked up from germline, CDR1 is MNHNS and CDR2 is SASEGT. The CDR3 is 16 amino acids. CDR3 sequence: CASGGAGGGVRDTQYF. Here the CDR3 DNA reads TGTGCCAGCGGGGGGGCCGGGGGCGGGGTCCGGGATACGCAGTACTTC.

As to this clonotype: The junction departs from the called germline gene at one end, perhaps through a read error. The gene calls are TRBV5-3 and TRBJ2-5; D perhaps matches TRBD2 (8 bases). TRBV5-3 is an ORF, and what it does is uncertain. The CDR3 sequence is 16 residues long. The DNA for the CDR3 is TGTGCCAGAAGCGGGAGGGGGCGGGAGGTGAGAGAGACGCAGTATTTC. Amino acid sequence: CARSGRGREVRETQYF.

In its sample, this clonotype was seen many times. The chain employs TRBV29-1 and TRBJ2-1, with 8 positions matching TRBD1. Looked up from germline, CDR1 is SQVTM and CDR2 is ANQGSEA. The CDR3 length is 14 residues. V lost 6 bases to trimming and J lost 4 bases; unmatched junction nucleotides: 8. DNA for the CDR3: TGCAGCGTACTTCGACAGGGGAGGTACAATGAGCAGTTCTTC. This sequence encodes CSVLRQGRYNEQFF.

In its sample, this clonotype was seen many times. The rearrangement links TRBV7-3 to TRBJ2-1, with TRBD2 matching 14 bases. The CDR3 runs 19 residues. J lost 7 bases, V lost 5 bases, and 16 bases had no gene match. Per germline, CDR1 SGHTA and CDR2 FQGTGA. The CDR3 sequence is CASSRRGTSGSGSGNEQFF. The CDR3 coding sequence is TGTGCCAGCAGCCGCAGAGGGACTAGCGGGAGTGGATCTGGTAATGAGCAGTTCTTC.

This chain links TRBV6-1 with TRBJ2-1, with 7 bases identical to TRBD1. The J call may be wrong; the DNA end is better matched by TRBJ2-7. The germline V gene encodes CDR1 MNHNS and CDR2 SASEGT. This CDR3 spans 14 amino acids. CDR3 protein: CAGRGGRDPETQYF. In DNA form, the CDR3 reads TGTGCGGGCAGAGGGGGCCGTGACCCAGAGACGCAGTACTTC.

This clonotype was observed at least ten times. The V and J genes are TRBV6-1 and TRBJ2-7; the match to TRBD2 covers 8 bases. V was pared by 0 bases and J by 7 bases, with 11 bases of the junction left unmatched. The CDR3 covers 16 residues. Per germline, CDR1 MNHNS and CDR2 SASEGT. CDR3 in DNA: TGTGCCAGCAGTGAAGCAAGTAGCGGGACTGGTGGAGAGCAGTACTTC. It codes for CASSEASSGTGGEQYF.

This clonotype was observed at least ten times. V and J are TRBV9 and TRBJ2-1; the D is unclear. The V gene's germline CDR1 is SGDLS and CDR2 YYNGEE. This CDR3 spans 13 amino acids. Trimming left V 0 bases short and J 4 bases short, with 5 bases between. The CDR3 region has the DNA TGTGCCAGCAGCGTAGAACAGTACAATGAGCAGTTCTTC. Protein sequence: CASSVEQYNEQFF.

The sample holds many counts of this clonotype. The V and J genes are TRBV4-2 and TRBJ2-1; D is unresolved. Germline V gives CDR1 LGHNA, CDR2 YNFKEQ. The V and J ends lost 0 bases and 12 bases respectively, with 15 bases between them. The CDR3 sequence is 14 residues long. The CDR3 sequence is CASSQESGPGRQFF. The CDR3 nucleotides read TGTGCCAGCAGCCAAGAATCCGGTCCAGGCAGGCAGTTCTTC.